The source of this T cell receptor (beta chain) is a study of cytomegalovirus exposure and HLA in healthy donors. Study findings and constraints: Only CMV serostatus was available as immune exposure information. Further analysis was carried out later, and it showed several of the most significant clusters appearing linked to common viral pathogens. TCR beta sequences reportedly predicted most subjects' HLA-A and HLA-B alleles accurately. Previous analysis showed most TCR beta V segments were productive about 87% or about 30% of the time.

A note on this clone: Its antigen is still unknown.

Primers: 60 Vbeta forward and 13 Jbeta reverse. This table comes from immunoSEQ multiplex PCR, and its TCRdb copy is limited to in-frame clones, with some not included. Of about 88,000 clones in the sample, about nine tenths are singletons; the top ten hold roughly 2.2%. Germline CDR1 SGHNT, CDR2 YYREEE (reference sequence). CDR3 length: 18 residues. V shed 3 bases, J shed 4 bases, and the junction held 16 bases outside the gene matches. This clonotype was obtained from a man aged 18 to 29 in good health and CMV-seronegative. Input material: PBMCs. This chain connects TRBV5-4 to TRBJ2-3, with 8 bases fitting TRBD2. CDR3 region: CASSSNRASGFLSDTQYF. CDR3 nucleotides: TGTGCCAGCAGCTCGAATCGGGCTAGCGGGTTTCTTTCAGATACGCAGTATTTT.